This T cell receptor (beta chain) emerged from a study of T-cell memory formation after mild COVID-19. Details on this clonotype: The antigen is unknown.

The length of the CDR3 is 14 residues. Trimming shortened V by 3 bases and J by 2 bases, and 10 bases separated the two germline ends. Study-wide results and caveats: Second-wave clones reaching peak frequency on day 37 lacked confirmed SARS-CoV-2 specificity.

TCRdb re-called the 5' RACE reads through MiXCR, storing one row per CDR3 protein. The sample shows around 60,000 distinct CDR3 sequences, 8% to 10% of them seen only once. Sequencing used PBMCs or a T cell subset sorted from them (not recorded which). The chain has TRBV12-3 or TRBV12-4 and TRBJ1-2, with no clear D. The clonotype was recovered from a man in his late teens or twenties who had mild COVID-19 (a few samples of this study predate the infection). Cell type and time point are not known. As DNA, the CDR3 is TGTGCCAGCAGTTTTACAGAACCAAACTATGGCTACACCTTC. It translates to CASSFTEPNYGYTF.